This TCR beta chain originates from a study of blood T cell repertoires in COVID-19. Study in general: Researchers got acute and convalescent COVID-19 samples from the United States, Italy and Spain. Sample material is recorded as cDNA or gDNA derived from T cells, B-cell-depleted T cells, or PBMCs.

In the authors' workflow: Researchers report that nucleated cell counts were estimated from reference gene primer amplification. Data came from immunoSEQ multiplex PCR; TCRdb stores just in-frame clones and leaves some out. The V and J calls and clone size come from that table; D and trimming were worked out from the DNA. Here the sample spans 350,000 to 550,000 clones, around 89% being singletons. The germline V and J ends were trimmed by 2 bases and 1 base, with 10 bases remaining between them. The CDR3 extends over 14 amino acids. Germline V gene data show CDR1 as SGHRS and CDR2 as YFSETQ. The TCR originated in a woman in her thirties with acute or convalescent COVID-19. The gene calls are TRBV5-1 and TRBJ2-7, with unresolved D. Sample: peripheral blood. DNA of the CDR3: TGCGCCAGCAGCTTAGTACAGCAATCCTACGAGCAGTACTTC. Residues: CASSLVQQSYEQYF. The full variable domain, completed using reference TRBV5-1 and TRBJ2-7, is KAGVTQTPRYLIKTRGQQVTLSCSPISGHRSVSWYQQTPGQGLQFLFEYFSETQRNKGNFPGRFSGRQFSNSRSEMNVSTLELGDSALYLCASSLVQQSYEQYFGPGTRLTVT.